This TCR beta chain came from a study of blood T cell repertoires in COVID-19. Whole-study context: Samples came from the United States, Italy and Spain, spanning acute and convalescent COVID-19. T cells, B-cell-depleted T cells, or PBMCs supplied cDNA or gDNA.

Original analysis: Reference gene primer amplification gave nucleated cell count estimates. The table came from immunoSEQ multiplex PCR; TCRdb's copy has only in-frame clones and leaves some out. That table is the source of V, J and clone size, and D and trimming were worked out from the DNA. Of about 70,000 clones in the sample, about nine tenths were seen once. The TCR was taken from a human donor in a cohort sampled during active COVID-19. Input material: peripheral blood.

The CDR3 loop is CASKGAVGGNTIYF. The CDR3 DNA sequence: TGTGCCAGCAAGGGGGCCGTCGGTGGAAACACCATATATTTT. The rearrangement joins TRBV2 to TRBJ1-3, with 7 bases lining up with TRBD1. Germline loops: CDR1 SNHLY, CDR2 FYNNEI. This CDR3 contains 14 residues. The ends lost 7 bases at V and 3 bases at J; junction bases unmatched: 6.